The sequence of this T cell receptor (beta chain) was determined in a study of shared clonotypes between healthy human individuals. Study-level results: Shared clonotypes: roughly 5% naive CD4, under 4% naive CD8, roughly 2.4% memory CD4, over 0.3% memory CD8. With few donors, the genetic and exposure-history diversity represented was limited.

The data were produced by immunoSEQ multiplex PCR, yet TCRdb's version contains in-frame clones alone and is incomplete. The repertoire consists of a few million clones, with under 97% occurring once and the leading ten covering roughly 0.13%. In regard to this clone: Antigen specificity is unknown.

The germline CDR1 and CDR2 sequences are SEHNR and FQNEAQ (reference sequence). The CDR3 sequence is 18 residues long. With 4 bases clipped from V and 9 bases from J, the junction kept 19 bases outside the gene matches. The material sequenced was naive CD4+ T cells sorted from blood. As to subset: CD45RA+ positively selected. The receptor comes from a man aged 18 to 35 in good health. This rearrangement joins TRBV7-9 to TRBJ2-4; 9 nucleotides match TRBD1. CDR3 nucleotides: TGTGCCAGCAGCTCTGCCATGGGGACAGGGAACGGTTTAGGCATTCAGTACTTC. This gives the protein CASSSAMGTGNGLGIQYF.